This T cell receptor (beta chain) was recorded in a study of blood T cell repertoires in COVID-19. Original methodology: Amplification of reference gene primers was used by the study to estimate nucleated cell counts. Produced via immunoSEQ multiplex PCR; TCRdb's table is partial and in-frame only. D and trimming were read from the DNA, whereas the V and J calls and clone size are those reported in that table. Here the sample spans around 270,000 clones, about 85% being singletons. The V gene's germline CDR1 is MDHEN and CDR2 SYDVKM. CDR3 size: 14 residues. With 7 bases clipped from V and 5 bases from J, the junction kept 9 bases outside the gene matches.

Sequencing was performed on peripheral blood. The rearrangement joins TRBV28 to TRBJ2-7; TRBD1 matches 9 bases. The origin of this receptor is a man aged 60 to 75 with acute or convalescent COVID-19. The CDR3 sequence: CASNLGDRVDEQYF. Here the CDR3 DNA reads TGTGCCAGCAATCTGGGGGACAGGGTCGACGAGCAGTACTTC.